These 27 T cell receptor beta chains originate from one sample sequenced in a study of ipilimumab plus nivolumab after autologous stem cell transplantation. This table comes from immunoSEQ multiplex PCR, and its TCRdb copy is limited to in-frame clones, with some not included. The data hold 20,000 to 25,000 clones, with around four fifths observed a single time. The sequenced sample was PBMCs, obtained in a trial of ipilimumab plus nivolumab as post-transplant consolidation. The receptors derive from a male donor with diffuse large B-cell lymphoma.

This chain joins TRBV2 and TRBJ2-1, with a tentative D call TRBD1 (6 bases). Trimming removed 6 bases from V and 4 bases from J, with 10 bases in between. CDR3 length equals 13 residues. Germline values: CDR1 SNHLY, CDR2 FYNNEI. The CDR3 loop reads CASRDSLYNEQFF. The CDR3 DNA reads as TGTGCCAGCAGGGACAGCCTTTACAATGAGCAGTTCTTC.

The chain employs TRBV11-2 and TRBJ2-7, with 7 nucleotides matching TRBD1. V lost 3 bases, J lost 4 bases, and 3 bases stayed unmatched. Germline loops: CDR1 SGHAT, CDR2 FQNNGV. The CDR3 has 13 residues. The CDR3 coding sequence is TGTGCCAGCAGCTTCCGGGACAGTTACGAGCAGTACTTC. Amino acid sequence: CASSFRDSYEQYF.

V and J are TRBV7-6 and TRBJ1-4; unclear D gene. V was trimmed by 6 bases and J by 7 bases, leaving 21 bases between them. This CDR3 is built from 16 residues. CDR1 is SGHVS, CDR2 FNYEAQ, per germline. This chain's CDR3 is CASSHLEAFTGEKLFF. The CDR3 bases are TGTGCCAGCAGTCATCTCGAGGCGTTTACGGGTGAAAAACTGTTTTTT. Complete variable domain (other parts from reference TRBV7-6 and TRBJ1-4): GAGVSQSPRYKVTKRGQDVALRCDPISGHVSLYWYRQALGQGPEFLTYFNYEAQQDKSGLPNDRFSAERPEGSISTLTIQRTEQRDSAMYRCASSHLEAFTGEKLFFGSGTQLSVL.

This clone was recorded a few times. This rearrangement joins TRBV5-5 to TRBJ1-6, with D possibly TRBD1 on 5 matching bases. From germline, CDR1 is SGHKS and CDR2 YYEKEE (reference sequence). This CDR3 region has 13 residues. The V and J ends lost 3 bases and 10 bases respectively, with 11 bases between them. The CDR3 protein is CASSSTGDSPLHF. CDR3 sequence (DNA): TGTGCCAGCAGCTCAACAGGAGACTCACCCCTCCACTTT.

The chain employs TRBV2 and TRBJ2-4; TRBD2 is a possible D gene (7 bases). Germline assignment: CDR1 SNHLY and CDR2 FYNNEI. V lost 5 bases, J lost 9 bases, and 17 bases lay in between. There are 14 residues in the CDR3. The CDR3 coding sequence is TGTGCCAGCAGTTCGGGGGGCCTGTCGCTCATTCAGTACTTC. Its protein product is CASSSGGLSLIQYF.

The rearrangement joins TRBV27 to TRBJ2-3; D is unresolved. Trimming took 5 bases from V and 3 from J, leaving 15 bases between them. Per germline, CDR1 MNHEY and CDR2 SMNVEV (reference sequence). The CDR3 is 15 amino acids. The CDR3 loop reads CASSATEQYTDTQYF. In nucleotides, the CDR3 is TGTGCCAGCAGTGCTACGGAGCAATATACAGATACGCAGTATTTT.

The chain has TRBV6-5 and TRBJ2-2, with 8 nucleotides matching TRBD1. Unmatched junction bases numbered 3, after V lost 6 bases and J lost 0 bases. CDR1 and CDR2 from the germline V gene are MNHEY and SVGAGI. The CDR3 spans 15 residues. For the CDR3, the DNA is TGTGCCAGCAGACCAGGGGGCCCGAACACCGGGGAGCTGTTTTTT. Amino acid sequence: CASRPGGPNTGELFF.

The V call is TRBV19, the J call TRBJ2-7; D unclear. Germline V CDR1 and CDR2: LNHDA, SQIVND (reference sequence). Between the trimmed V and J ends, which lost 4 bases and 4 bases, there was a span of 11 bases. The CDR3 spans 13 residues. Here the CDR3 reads CASSTQTPYEQYF. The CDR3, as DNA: TGTGCCAGTAGTACCCAAACTCCTTACGAGCAGTACTTC.

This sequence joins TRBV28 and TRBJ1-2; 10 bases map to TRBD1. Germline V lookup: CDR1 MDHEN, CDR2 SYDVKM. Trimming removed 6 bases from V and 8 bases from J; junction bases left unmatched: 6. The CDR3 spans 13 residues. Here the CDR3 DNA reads TGTGCCAGCAGAAAAGGGACAGGGGTAGGCTACACCTTC. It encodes CASRKGTGVGYTF.

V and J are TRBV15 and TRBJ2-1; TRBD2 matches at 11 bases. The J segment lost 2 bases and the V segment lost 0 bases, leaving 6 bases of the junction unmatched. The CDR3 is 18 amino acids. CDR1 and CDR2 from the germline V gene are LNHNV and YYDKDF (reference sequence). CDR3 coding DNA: TGTGCCACCAGCAGAGATGATAGCGGGGGGGCCGCCTACAATGAGCAGTTCTTC. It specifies CATSRDDSGGAAYNEQFF.

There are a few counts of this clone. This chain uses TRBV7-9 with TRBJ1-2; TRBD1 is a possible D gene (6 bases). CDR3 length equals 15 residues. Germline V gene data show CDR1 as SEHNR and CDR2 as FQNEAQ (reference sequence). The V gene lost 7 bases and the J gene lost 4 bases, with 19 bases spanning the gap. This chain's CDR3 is CASTLGGPEGYGYTF. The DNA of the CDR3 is TGTGCCAGCACCCTGGGGGGGCCAGAGGGCTATGGCTACACCTTC.

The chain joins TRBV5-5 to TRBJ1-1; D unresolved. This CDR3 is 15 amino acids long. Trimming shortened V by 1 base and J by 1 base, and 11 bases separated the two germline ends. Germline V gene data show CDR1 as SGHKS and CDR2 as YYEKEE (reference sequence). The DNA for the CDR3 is TGTGCCAGCAGCTTGTTAGGTCAGAGGAACACTGAAGCTTTCTTT. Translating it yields CASSLLGQRNTEAFF.

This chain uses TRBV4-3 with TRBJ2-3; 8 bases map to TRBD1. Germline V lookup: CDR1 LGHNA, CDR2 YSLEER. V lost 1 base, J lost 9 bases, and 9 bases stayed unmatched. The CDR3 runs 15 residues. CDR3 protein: CASSQAAGQGATQYF. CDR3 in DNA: TGCGCCAGCAGCCAAGCGGCAGGTCAGGGGGCAACGCAGTATTTT.

This CDR3 reads CASIEGGLGNTEAFF. The DNA for the CDR3 is TGTGCCAGCATCGAAGGAGGGTTGGGGAACACTGAAGCTTTCTTT. The rearrangement joins TRBV6-1 to TRBJ1-1, with unresolved D. Trimming removed 7 bases from V and 1 base from J, with 16 bases in between. There are 15 residues in the CDR3. In germline, CDR1 is MNHNS, CDR2 SASEGT.

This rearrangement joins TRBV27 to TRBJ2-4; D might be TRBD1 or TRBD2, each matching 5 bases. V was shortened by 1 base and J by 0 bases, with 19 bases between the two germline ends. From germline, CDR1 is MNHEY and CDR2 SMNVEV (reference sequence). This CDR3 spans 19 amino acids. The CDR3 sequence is CASSLFVSGTGGAKNIQYF. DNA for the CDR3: TGTGCCAGCAGTTTATTTGTCTCAGGGACGGGTGGAGCCAAAAACATTCAGTACTTC.

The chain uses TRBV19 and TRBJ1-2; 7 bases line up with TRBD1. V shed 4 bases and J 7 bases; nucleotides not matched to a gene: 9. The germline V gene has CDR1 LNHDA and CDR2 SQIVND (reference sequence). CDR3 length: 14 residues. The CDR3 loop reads CASSTTGVAGGYTF. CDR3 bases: TGTGCCAGTAGTACCACAGGGGTGGCCGGTGGCTACACCTTC.

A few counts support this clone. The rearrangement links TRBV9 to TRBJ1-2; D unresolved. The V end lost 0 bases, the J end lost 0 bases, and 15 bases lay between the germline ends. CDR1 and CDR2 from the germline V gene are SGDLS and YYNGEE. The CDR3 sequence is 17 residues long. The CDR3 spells CASSVAYMVRPNYGYTF. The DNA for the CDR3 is TGTGCCAGCAGCGTAGCTTATATGGTCAGACCTAACTATGGCTACACCTTC.

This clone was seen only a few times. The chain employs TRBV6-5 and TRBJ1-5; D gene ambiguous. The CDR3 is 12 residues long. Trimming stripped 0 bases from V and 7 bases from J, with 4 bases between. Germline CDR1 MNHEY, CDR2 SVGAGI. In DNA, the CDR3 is TGTGCCAGCAGTTACTCTCGCCAGCCCCAGCATTTT. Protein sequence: CASSYSRQPQHF.

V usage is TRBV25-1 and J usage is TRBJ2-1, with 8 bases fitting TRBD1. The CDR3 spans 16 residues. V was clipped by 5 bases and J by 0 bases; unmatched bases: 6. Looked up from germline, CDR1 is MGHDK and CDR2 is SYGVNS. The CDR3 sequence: CASSNRQGSSYNEQFF. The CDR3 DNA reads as TGTGCCAGCAGTAACCGACAGGGGAGCTCCTACAATGAGCAGTTCTTC.

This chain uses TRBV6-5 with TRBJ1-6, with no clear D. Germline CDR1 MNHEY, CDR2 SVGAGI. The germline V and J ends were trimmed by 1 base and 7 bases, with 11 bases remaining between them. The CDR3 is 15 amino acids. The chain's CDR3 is CASSYFGSRNSPLHF. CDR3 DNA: TGTGCCAGCAGTTACTTTGGGTCTCGCAATTCACCCCTCCACTTT.

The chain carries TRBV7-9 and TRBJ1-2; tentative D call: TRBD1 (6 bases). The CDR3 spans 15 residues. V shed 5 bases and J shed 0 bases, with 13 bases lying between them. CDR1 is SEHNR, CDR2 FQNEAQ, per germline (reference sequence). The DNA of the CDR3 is TGTGCCAGCAGCCCCCAGGACAGCCCTAACTATGGCTACACCTTC. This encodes CASSPQDSPNYGYTF.

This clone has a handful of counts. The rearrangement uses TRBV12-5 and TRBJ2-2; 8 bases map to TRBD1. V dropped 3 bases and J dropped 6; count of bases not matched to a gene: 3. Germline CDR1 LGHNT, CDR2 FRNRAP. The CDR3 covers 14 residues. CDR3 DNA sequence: TGTGCTAGTGGTTTCCAGGGGGCCGCCGGGGAGCTGTTTTTT. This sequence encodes CASGFQGAAGELFF.

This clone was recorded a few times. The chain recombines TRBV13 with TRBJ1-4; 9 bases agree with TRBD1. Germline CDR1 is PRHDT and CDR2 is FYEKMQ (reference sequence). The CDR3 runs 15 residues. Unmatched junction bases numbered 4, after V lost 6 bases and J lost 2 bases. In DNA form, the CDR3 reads TGTGCCAGCAGACAGGGGGCTTGGACTAATGAAAAACTGTTTTTT. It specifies CASRQGAWTNEKLFF.

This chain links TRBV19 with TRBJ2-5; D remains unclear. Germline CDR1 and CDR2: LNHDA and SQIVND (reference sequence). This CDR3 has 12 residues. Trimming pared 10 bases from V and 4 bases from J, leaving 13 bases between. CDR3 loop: CAIPIGRETQYF. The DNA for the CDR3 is TGTGCCATCCCGATTGGGCGAGAGACCCAGTACTTC.

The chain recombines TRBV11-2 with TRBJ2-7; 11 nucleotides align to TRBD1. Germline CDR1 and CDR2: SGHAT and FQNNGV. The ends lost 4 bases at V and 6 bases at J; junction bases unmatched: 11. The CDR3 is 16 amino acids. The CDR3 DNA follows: TGTGCCAGCAGCTCCTCCCGGACAGGGGGCTTGGGCGAGCAGTACTTC. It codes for CASSSSRTGGLGEQYF.

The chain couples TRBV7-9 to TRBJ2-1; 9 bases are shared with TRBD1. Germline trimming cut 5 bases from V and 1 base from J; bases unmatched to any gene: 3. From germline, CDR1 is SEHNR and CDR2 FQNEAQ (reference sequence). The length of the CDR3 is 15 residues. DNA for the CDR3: TGTGCCAGCAGCCTCGACAGGGGGTCCTACAATGAGCAGTTCTTC. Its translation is CASSLDRGSYNEQFF. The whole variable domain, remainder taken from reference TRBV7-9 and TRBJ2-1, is DTGVSQNPRHKITKRGQNVTFRCDPISEHNRLYWYRQTLGQGPEFLTYFQNEAQLEKSRLLSDRFSAERPKGSFSTLEIQRTEQGDSAMYLCASSLDRGSYNEQFFGPGTRLTVL.

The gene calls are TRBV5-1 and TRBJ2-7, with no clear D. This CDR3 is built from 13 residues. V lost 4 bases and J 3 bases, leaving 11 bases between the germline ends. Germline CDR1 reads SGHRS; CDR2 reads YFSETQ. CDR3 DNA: TGCGCCAGCAGCCCCTCCAACCTCTACGAGCAGTACTTC. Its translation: CASSPSNLYEQYF.